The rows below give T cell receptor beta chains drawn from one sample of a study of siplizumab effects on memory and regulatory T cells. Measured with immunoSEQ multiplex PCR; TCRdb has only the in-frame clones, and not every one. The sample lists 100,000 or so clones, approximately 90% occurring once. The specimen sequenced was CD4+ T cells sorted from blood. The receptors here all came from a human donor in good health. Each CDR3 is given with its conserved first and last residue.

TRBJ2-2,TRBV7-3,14,CASRGTSVTGELFF
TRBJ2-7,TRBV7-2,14,CASSPSVRANEQYF
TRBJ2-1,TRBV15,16,CATSSPHRGSYNEQFF
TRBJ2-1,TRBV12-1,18,CASSFAYLLTPQIIKQFF
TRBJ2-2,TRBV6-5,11,CASSGGRELFF
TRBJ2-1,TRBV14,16,CASSQSRLADYNEQFF
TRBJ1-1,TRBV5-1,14,CASSLGGPNTEAFF
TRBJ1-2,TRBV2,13,CASSPDSNYGYTF
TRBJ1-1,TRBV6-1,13,CASSETRHTEAFF
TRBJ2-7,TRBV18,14,CASSPNVGDHEQYF
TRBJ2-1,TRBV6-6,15,CASSYSSGAYNEQFF
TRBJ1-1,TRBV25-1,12,CASSDPGTEAFF
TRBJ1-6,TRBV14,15,CASSPSGLSSAPLHF
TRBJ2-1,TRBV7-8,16,CASSQAGTRAYNEQFF
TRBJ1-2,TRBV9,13,CASSVDNLYGYTF
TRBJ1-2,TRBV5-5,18,CASSLVPWNLKTNYGYTF
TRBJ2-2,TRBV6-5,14,CASMGWRDGGELFF
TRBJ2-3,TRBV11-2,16,CASSLDHAGVTDTQYF
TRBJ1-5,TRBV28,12,CASRPVGQPQHF
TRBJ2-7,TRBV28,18,CASGGGLGVSLYSYEQYF
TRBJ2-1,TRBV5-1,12,CASSGTGFEQFF
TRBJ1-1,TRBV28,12,CASTLMNTEAFF
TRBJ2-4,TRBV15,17,CATSRRGQGVAKNIQYF
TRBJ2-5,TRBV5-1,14,CASSLPSMDETQYF
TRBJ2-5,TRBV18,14,CASSPRSGRETQYF
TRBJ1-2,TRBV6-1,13,CASSERAGYGYTF
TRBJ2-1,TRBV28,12,CASIGTYNEQFF
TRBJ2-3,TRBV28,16,CASSSTGMLSTDTQYF
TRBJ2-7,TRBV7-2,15,CASSHPLASPYEQYF
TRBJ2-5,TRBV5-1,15,CASSSSLVLEETQYF
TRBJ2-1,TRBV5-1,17,CASSFSRGTSGYNEQFF
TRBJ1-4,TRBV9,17,CASSGGGTTSTNEKLFF
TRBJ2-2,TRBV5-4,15,CASSLSTRVTGELFF
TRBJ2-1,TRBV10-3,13,CATEGLADNEQFF
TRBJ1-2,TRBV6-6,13,CASSSRSQQGYTF
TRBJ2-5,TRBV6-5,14,CASSYRDRQETQYF
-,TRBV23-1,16,CASSQSRQGSFYEQYF
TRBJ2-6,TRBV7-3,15,CASSRDSSGANVLTF
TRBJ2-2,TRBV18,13,CASSATYTGELFF
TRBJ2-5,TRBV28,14,CASSLVQSQETQYF
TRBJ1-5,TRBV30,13,CAWSSVSYQPQHF
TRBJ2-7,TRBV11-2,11,CASSVSYEQYF
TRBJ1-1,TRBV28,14,CASRGFQGSTEAFF
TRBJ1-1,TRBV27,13,CASTTFMNTEAFF
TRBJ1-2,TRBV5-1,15,CASSLALRGGDGYTF
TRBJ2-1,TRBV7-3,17,CASSLKGGDYPTDEQFF
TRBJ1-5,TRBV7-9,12,CASSLENQPQHF
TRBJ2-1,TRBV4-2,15,CASSQDAGINNEQFF
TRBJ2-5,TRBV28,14,CASTQTGIQETQYF
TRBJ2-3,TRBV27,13,CASSLSGLDTQYF
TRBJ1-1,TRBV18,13,CASSPTLNTEAFF
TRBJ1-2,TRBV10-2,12,CASSWDLAAYTF
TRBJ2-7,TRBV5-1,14,CASSFGGRIYEQYF
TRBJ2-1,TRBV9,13,CASSVVDYNEQFF
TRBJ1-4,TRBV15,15,CATSRTGTGGEKLFF
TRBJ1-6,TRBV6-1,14,CASSRGTGSAALHF
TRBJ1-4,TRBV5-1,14,CASTGGTSNEKLFF